This entry features one T cell receptor (beta chain) sequence. Its antigen remains unidentified. Sample-barcoded 5' priming and a J-beta primer mix drove a second PCR of about 6 to 12 cycles. TCRdb passed the 5' RACE reads through MiXCR, listing each CDR3 protein once. The table includes about 640,000 distinct CDR3 sequences, 58% detected once. The data originate from a study of blood T cells in healthy people across ages. Broader study findings: The study found more naive CD4+ cells and higher diversity in long-lived than aged donors.

This clonotype originated in a man between 60 and 75 years old in good health. Sample: blood.

The CDR3 loop is CSARERRLYGYTF. CDR3 sequence (DNA): TGCAGTGCTAGAGAGAGGAGGCTCTATGGCTACACCTTC. The V gene is TRBV20-1, the J gene TRBJ1-2, with unresolved D. Germline V gene lookup returns CDR1 DFQATT and CDR2 SNEGSKA (reference sequence). This CDR3 region has 13 residues. With 0 bases removed from V and 4 bases from J, the gap between germline ends came to 9 bases.